Included here is one T cell receptor beta chain sequence, with context. Each sample came from a Caucasian adult donor living in Nashville, Tennessee. The sample originates from a study of shared clonotypes between healthy human individuals. Background on the study: With ages of 18 to 49, the donors were two women and three men.

Splitting of each subset's genomic DNA was done evenly across several immunoSEQ plates. Source study methods: From ImmunoSEQ came sequences covering only the junction and carrying no quality scores, so filtering differed. The assay was immunoSEQ multiplex PCR, and TCRdb's table has in-frame clones only and misses some. The V and J calls and clone size are taken from that table; D and trimming were inferred from the DNA. The sample lists roughly 2.5 million clones; over 85% were seen once. This sequence was found in a man between 18 and 29 years old in good health. Sequenced sample: naive CD4+ T cells sorted from blood. The subset: CD45RA+ positively selected.

The CDR3 sequence: CSGEVGQGTEAFF. As DNA, the CDR3 is TGCAGCGGGGAAGTGGGTCAAGGCACTGAAGCTTTCTTT. This rearrangement joins TRBV29-1 to TRBJ1-1; D gene unclear. Germline values: CDR1 SQVTM, CDR2 ANQGSEA. The CDR3 has 13 amino acids. Between the trimmed V and J ends, which lost 7 bases and 4 bases, there was a span of 16 bases. The variable domain in full, completed from reference TRBV29-1 and TRBJ1-1, reads SAVISQKPSRDICQRGTSLTIQCQVDSQVTMMFWYRQQPGQSLTLIATANQGSEATYESGFVIDKFPISRPNLTFSTLTVSNMSPEDSSIYLCSGEVGQGTEAFFGQGTRLTVV.